What follows describes a single TCR beta chain. CDR1 and CDR2 from the germline V gene are GTSNPN and SVGIG (reference sequence). There are 14 residues in the CDR3. The V gene lost 4 bases and the J gene lost 7 bases, with 16 bases spanning the gap. Profiling relied on immunoSEQ multiplex PCR, and the TCRdb table lists in-frame clones only, not all of them. The sample contains some 95,000 clones, around three quarters of which appear only once. The sample originates from a study of control samples from healthy donors and cancer patients. The chain links TRBV30 to TRBJ1-4; D not certain. Source material: blood. The receptor was derived from a woman in her 30s in good health. The chain's CDR3 is CAWNPTRSSEKLFF. The CDR3 bases are TGTGCCTGGAACCCTACCCGGTCATCTGAAAAACTGTTTTTT.